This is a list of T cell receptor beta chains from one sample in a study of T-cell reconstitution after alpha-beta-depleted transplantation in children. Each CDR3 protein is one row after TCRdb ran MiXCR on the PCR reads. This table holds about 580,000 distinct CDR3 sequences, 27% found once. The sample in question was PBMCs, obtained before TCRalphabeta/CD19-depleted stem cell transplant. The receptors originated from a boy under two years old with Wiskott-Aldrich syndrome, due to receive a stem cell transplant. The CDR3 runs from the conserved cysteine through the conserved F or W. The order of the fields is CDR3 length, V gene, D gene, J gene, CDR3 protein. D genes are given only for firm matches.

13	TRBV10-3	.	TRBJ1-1	CAISVQENTEAFF
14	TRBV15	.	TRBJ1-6	CATSGPDSNSPLHF
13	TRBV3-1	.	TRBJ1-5	CASSRTEQMPQHF
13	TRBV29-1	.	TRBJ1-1	CSVSRAGNTEAFF
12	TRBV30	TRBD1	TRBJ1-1	CAWSVRTGEAFF
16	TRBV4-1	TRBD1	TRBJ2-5	CASSQDGGQGRETQYF
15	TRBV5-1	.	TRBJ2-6	CASSSSLPGANVLTF
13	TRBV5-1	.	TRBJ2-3	CASSRGVSDTQYF
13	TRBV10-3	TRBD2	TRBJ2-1	CASWGLGKGEQFF
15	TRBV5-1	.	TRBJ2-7	CASSSRLGGRYEQYF
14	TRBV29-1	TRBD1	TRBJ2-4	CSADRDRGQDIQYF
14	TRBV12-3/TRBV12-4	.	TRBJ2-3	CASSLSLGPDTQYF
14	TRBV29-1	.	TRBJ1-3	CSGKTYSSGNTIYF
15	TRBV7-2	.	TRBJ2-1	CASSLVSSAGNEQFF
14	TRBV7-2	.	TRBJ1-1	CASSGFRGATEAFF
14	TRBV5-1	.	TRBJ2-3	CASGLETEMDTQYF
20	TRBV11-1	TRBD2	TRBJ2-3	CASSAIGGVSGRALTDTQYF